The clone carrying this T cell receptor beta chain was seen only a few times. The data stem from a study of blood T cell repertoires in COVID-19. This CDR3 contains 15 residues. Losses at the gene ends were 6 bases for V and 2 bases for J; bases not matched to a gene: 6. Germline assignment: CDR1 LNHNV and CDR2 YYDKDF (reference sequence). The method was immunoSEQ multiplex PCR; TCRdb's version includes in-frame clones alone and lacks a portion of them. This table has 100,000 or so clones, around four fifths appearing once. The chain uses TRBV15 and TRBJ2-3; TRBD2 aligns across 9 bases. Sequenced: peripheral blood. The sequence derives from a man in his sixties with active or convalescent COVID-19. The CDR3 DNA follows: TGTGCCACCAGTCACGTAGCGGGAGTCACAGATACGCAGTATTTT. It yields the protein CATSHVAGVTDTQYF.